This note documents a single T cell receptor (beta chain) sequence. In the same sample, other DNA sequences code for this CDR3. Using immunoSEQ multiplex PCR, the repertoire was profiled, and TCRdb retains in-frame clones only, with some absent. The repertoire includes more than 2 million clones, approximately 95% of them detected once, and about 1.1% sits in the top ten. Trimming left V 0 bases short and J 6 bases short, with 7 bases between. The CDR3 is 12 residues long. Per the germline V gene, CDR1 is GTSNPN and CDR2 is SVGIG (reference sequence). Selected positively for CCR7 and CD45RO-negative, naive CD8 cells excluded terminally differentiated effector memory CD45RA+ cells. Healthy HIV-negative adults with no recent acute infections or vaccinations were recruited as donors. The data originate from a study of shared clonotypes between healthy human individuals.

The chain uses TRBV30 and TRBJ2-3; D is perhaps TRBD1 or TRBD2 (6 bases each). This clonotype originated in a man aged 18-30 years in good health. Sequenced material: naive CD8+ T cells sorted from blood. CDR3 loop: CAWSVGGDTQYF. CDR3 in DNA: TGTGCCTGGAGTGTAGGGGGGGATACGCAGTATTTT.